Each of the 22 T cell receptor beta chains below was sequenced from the same sample in a study of molecular identifiers for immune sequencing clone quantification. TCRdb processed the PCR reads anew with MiXCR; each CDR3 protein has one entry. Of more than 450,000 distinct CDR3 sequences listed, 20% to 25% are singletons. Material for sequencing was naive CD8+ T cells from blood, with Jurkat cell RNA spiked in. Subset meaning: FACS-sorted CD8+CD4-CCR7+CD45RA+ naive T cells. The receptors stem from a human donor in good health. Some libraries in this study had Jurkat cell RNA spiked in.

This clonotype was observed a single time. A much larger clone sits a single nucleotide away, making a read error possible. The chain couples TRBV20-1 to TRBJ2-7; 7 nucleotides match TRBD1. This CDR3 is 12 amino acids long. The germline V gene has CDR1 DFQATT and CDR2 SNEGSKA (reference sequence). V trimming: 7 bases; J trimming: 1 base; junction bases outside the gene matches: 4. CDR3: CSVETGSYEQYF. The CDR3 DNA reads TGCAGTGTGGAGACAGGGTCCTACGAGCAGTACTTC.

The table lists this clonotype with many counts. J is TRBJ1-1 and V is TRBV20-1, with D perhaps matching TRBD1 (6 bases). From germline, CDR1 is DFQATT and CDR2 SNEGSKA (reference sequence). The CDR3 is made up of 13 amino acids. Trimming took off 3 bases at V and 7 bases at J, with 15 bases between the two ends. CDR3 nucleotides: TGCAGTGCTAGTGACAGGTCCTTCAGTGAAGCTTTCTTT. This encodes CSASDRSFSEAFF.

This clonotype was picked up many times. The CDR3 is CASRPELSKNIQYF. In DNA form, the CDR3 reads TGTGCCAGCAGACCAGAACTGAGCAAAAACATTCAGTACTTC. This chain links TRBV7-2 with TRBJ2-4; D remains ambiguous. Germline-derived CDR1 and CDR2 are SGHTA and FQGNSA. The CDR3 spans 14 residues. V was pared by 6 bases and J by 3 bases, with 12 bases between.

This clonotype was counted ten times or more. The V call is TRBV15, the J call TRBJ2-7; 9 positions agree with TRBD1. V was pared by 5 bases and J by 3 bases, with 5 bases of the junction left unmatched. Germline CDR1 LNHNV, CDR2 YYDKDF (reference sequence). The CDR3 spans 14 residues. The CDR3 region has the DNA TGTGCCACCAGCGAAACAGGGGGCTTCTACGAGCAGTACTTC. Translating it yields CATSETGGFYEQYF.

Regarding this clonotype: A read error is possible here, since a much larger clone lies one base away. This chain uses TRBV6-2 or TRBV6-3 with TRBJ2-7, with D possibly being TRBD2 (5 bases). CDR1 and CDR2 from the germline V gene are MNHEY and SVGEGT. CDR3 length equals 13 residues. Trimming took off 11 bases at V and 6 bases at J, with 20 bases between the two ends. CDR3 protein: CAGTVVGVAEQYF. CDR3 DNA sequence: TGTGCCGGCACCGTAGTCGGGGTCGCCGAGCAGTACTTC.

V usage is TRBV7-2 and J usage is TRBJ2-2; TRBD1 agrees at 7 bases. Trimming at V came to 5 bases and at J to 4 bases, leaving 10 bases not matched to a gene. Germline V gene data show CDR1 as SGHTA and CDR2 as FQGNSA. CDR3 size: 16 residues. The CDR3 nucleotides are TGTGCCAGCAGCCAGCAACCGGGACAGCGCACCGGGGAGCTGTTTTTT. Its protein is CASSQQPGQRTGELFF.

This clonotype has more than one count but fewer than ten. The gene calls are TRBV20-1 and TRBJ1-3; 9 bases are a match to TRBD1. The CDR3 spans 15 residues. Germline V CDR1 and CDR2: DFQATT, SNEGSKA (reference sequence). V shed 6 bases and J 4 bases; nucleotides not matched to a gene: 10. The chain's CDR3 is CSAPGTGPSGNTIYF. The CDR3, as DNA: TGCAGTGCCCCCGGGACAGGGCCTAGCGGAAACACCATATATTTT.

This sequence joins TRBV20-1 and TRBJ2-7, with D unclear. Trimming removed 3 bases from V and 0 bases from J, with 15 bases in between. This CDR3 region has 15 residues. The germline V gene has CDR1 DFQATT and CDR2 SNEGSKA (reference sequence). The CDR3 is CSARVPTASSYEQYF. Written as DNA, the CDR3 is TGCAGTGCTAGGGTCCCCACAGCGAGCTCCTACGAGCAGTACTTC.

The chain uses TRBV5-3 and TRBJ2-7; 7 nucleotides match TRBD1. TRBV5-3 is treated as an ORF (open reading frame) with a function not yet certain. After removal of 10 bases from V and 0 bases from J, the junction contained 10 bases not matched to a gene. The CDR3 has 14 amino acids. The CDR3 DNA sequence: TGTGCCGGCAGCTGGGGGACAGACTCCTACGAGCAGTACTTC. Translating gives CAGSWGTDSYEQYF.

For this clonotype: A junction boundary mismatches the germline segment, possibly from a read error. The chain's CDR3 is CASSLEGGDYETQHF. CDR3 nucleotides: TGTGCCAGCAGCTTAGAGGGCGGAGACTATGAGACCCAGCACTTC. This chain connects TRBV7-6 to TRBJ2-5; tentative D call: TRBD2 (5 bases). Germline V gene data show CDR1 as SGHVS and CDR2 as FNYEAQ. The CDR3 length is 15 residues.

This clonotype showed up many times. The chain recombines TRBV5-1 with TRBJ1-2; D ambiguous. This CDR3 spans 15 amino acids. The V gene's germline CDR1 is SGHRS and CDR2 YFSETQ. Trimming left V 4 bases short and J 6 bases short, with 19 bases between. The CDR3 loop is CASSPESLPIDGYTF. The CDR3 DNA reads as TGCGCCAGCAGCCCAGAATCACTACCAATCGATGGCTACACCTTC. The full variable domain, in which reference TRBV5-1 and TRBJ1-2 provide the parts outside the CDR3, is KAGVTQTPRYLIKTRGQQVTLSCSPISGHRSVSWYQQTPGQGLQFLFEYFSETQRNKGNFPGRFSGRQFSNSRSEMNVSTLELGDSALYLCASSPESLPIDGYTFGSGTRLTVV.

This clonotype was observed a few times. The chain is built from TRBV27 and TRBJ2-7, with D tentatively TRBD1 (7 bases). V was shortened by 8 bases and J by 4 bases, with 15 bases between the two germline ends. This CDR3 spans 13 amino acids. The germline gives CDR1 MNHEY, CDR2 SMNVEV (reference sequence). CDR3 region: CASGRQGGYEQYF. Here the CDR3 DNA reads TGTGCCAGCGGAAGGCAGGGGGGTTACGAGCAGTACTTC.

This clonotype has more than one count but fewer than ten. The gene calls are TRBV7-2 and TRBJ2-3; D is uncertain. Trimming pared 4 bases from V and 3 bases from J, leaving 26 bases between. This CDR3 is 19 amino acids long. Germline assignment: CDR1 SGHTA and CDR2 FQGNSA. The CDR3 loop is CASSYGTNPGPSLTDTQYF. The CDR3 region has the DNA TGTGCCAGCAGCTACGGCACAAACCCGGGTCCTTCTCTAACAGATACGCAGTATTTT.

This clonotype was seen many times. This chain uses TRBV12-3 or TRBV12-4 with TRBJ2-7; D tentatively reads TRBD1 or TRBD2 (6 bases each). The CDR3 loop spans 14 amino acids. Deletions cut 3 bases from V and 0 bases from J, with 9 bases between. For the CDR3, the DNA is TGTGCCAGCAGTTTGCGGGACAACTCCTACGAGCAGTACTTC. Amino acid sequence: CASSLRDNSYEQYF.

There are many counts of this clonotype. The chain couples TRBV13 to TRBJ2-7; D may be TRBD2 (5 bases). With 2 bases removed from V and 2 bases from J, the gap between germline ends came to 10 bases. Germline values: CDR1 PRHDT, CDR2 FYEKMQ (reference sequence). CDR3 size: 14 residues. The chain's CDR3 is CASSLRGMPYEQYF. CDR3 sequence (DNA): TGTGCCAGCAGCTTACGGGGTATGCCCTACGAGCAGTACTTC.

This clonotype came up many times. The V gene is TRBV7-9, the J gene TRBJ2-2; no reliable D call. V lost 6 bases and J 0 bases, leaving 11 bases between the germline ends. The CDR3 is 15 amino acids. Germline-derived CDR1 and CDR2 are SEHNR and FQNEAQ (reference sequence). The CDR3 reads CASRPRDTNTGELFF. DNA for the CDR3: TGTGCCAGCAGACCTCGAGACACGAACACCGGGGAGCTGTTTTTT.

The chain carries TRBV29-1 and TRBJ2-7, with no clear D. Per the germline V gene, CDR1 is SQVTM and CDR2 is ANQGSEA. V was clipped by 2 bases and J by 3 bases, with 5 bases between them. This CDR3 is 11 amino acids long. CDR3 bases: TGCAGCGTTGAACTTGGCTACGAGCAGTACTTC. Translated, it gives CSVELGYEQYF.

On this clonotype: A read error may explain this, as a much larger clone is one base away. This chain uses TRBV6-1 with TRBJ1-1; no definite D call. The CDR3 length is 12 residues. Germline V gene data show CDR1 as MNHNS and CDR2 as SASEGT. CDR3 region: CTSSARRAEAFF. CDR3 sequence (DNA): TGTACCAGCAGTGCGAGGCGGGCTGAAGCTTTCTTT.

This clonotype was detected ten times or more. This chain uses TRBV5-1 with TRBJ2-5; 7 bases map to TRBD2. Germline CDR1 and CDR2: SGHRS and YFSETQ. The CDR3 has 15 amino acids. The J segment lost 1 base and the V segment lost 3 bases, leaving 6 bases of the junction unmatched. CDR3 loop: CASSSGGGGQETQYF. In nucleotides, the CDR3 is TGCGCCAGCAGCTCCGGCGGGGGAGGCCAAGAGACCCAGTACTTC.

This clonotype was counted a few times. The chain is built from TRBV7-9 and TRBJ2-6; D may correspond to TRBD1 or TRBD2 (5 bases each). Germline lookup yields CDR1 SEHNR and CDR2 FQNEAQ (reference sequence). V dropped 3 bases and J dropped 0 bases, with 21 bases sitting between them. The CDR3 is 20 amino acids. The chain's CDR3 is CASSFIRDVGNGSGANVLTF. The CDR3 DNA reads as TGTGCCAGCAGCTTCATCCGGGACGTAGGAAACGGCTCTGGGGCCAACGTCCTGACTTTC.

The CDR3 spells CASSLPRDRFQEGNTIYF. Here the CDR3 DNA reads TGCGCCAGCAGCTTACCTAGAGACCGATTTCAGGAGGGAAACACCATATATTTT. This chain connects TRBV5-1 to TRBJ1-3; D not certain. V gave up 2 bases and J gave up 4 bases, with 22 bases separating them. This CDR3 region has 18 residues. The germline V gene encodes CDR1 SGHRS and CDR2 YFSETQ. The full variable domain, in which reference TRBV5-1 and TRBJ1-3 provide the parts outside the CDR3, is KAGVTQTPRYLIKTRGQQVTLSCSPISGHRSVSWYQQTPGQGLQFLFEYFSETQRNKGNFPGRFSGRQFSNSRSEMNVSTLELGDSALYLCASSLPRDRFQEGNTIYFGEGSWLTVV.

For this clonotype: The junction departs from the called germline gene at one end, perhaps through a read error. The V and J genes are TRBV2 and TRBJ2-5; no reliable D call. The germline V gene has CDR1 SNHLY and CDR2 FYNNEI. The CDR3 spans 14 residues. CDR3 loop: CASSDGRIQGTQYF. The CDR3 bases are TGTGCCAGCAGCGATGGTCGGATACAAGGGACCCAGTACTTC.